These 30 T cell receptor beta chains were sequenced from one sample in a study of cytomegalovirus exposure and HLA in healthy donors. PCR involved 60 Vbeta and 13 Jbeta primers. Generated by immunoSEQ multiplex PCR, the TCRdb table keeps only in-frame clones and is missing some. The sample contains more than 85,000 clones, around 15% of which appear only once. Sequencing used PBMCs. The source of these receptors is a female donor in good health and CMV-seronegative.

This clone was observed a handful of times. For the CDR3, the DNA is TGTGCCAGCAGCGCAGACCGGGACAGTCAGCCCCAGCATTTT. Protein: CASSADRDSQPQHF. This sequence joins TRBV7-2 and TRBJ1-5; 7 bases map to TRBD1. The V segment lost 5 bases and the J segment 6 bases; nucleotides outside the gene matches: 7. Germline CDR1 is SGHTA and CDR2 is FQGNSA. CDR3 length: 14 amino acids.

The V call is TRBV30, the J call TRBJ2-5; perhaps TRBD1 as D (6 bases). Per germline, CDR1 GTSNPN and CDR2 SVGIG (reference sequence). V lost 7 bases to trimming and J lost 2 bases, with 14 bases between them. The CDR3 spans 13 residues. In nucleotides, the CDR3 is TGTGCCTCTCAGGGGCCAGAACAAGAGACCCAGTACTTC. Protein: CASQGPEQETQYF. The full variable domain, in which reference TRBV30 and TRBJ2-5 provide the parts outside the CDR3, is SQTIHQWPATLVQPVGSPLSLECTVEGTSNPNLYWYRQAAGRGLQLLFYSVGIGQISSEVPQNLSASRPQDRQFILSSKKLLLSDSGFYLCASQGPEQETQYFGPGTRLLVL.

V is TRBV7-8 and J is TRBJ1-4; possible D gene TRBD1, 6 bases. Trimming stripped 5 bases from V and 8 bases from J, with 18 bases between. The CDR3 loop spans 15 amino acids. The germline gives CDR1 SGHVS, CDR2 FQNEAQ. DNA of the CDR3: TGTGCCAGCAGCCCCGTCGATGGCAGGGGCGAAAAACTGTTTTTT. It is translated as CASSPVDGRGEKLFF.

This clone has just a few counts. The rearrangement uses TRBV28 and TRBJ2-7; D unresolved. V was shortened by 6 bases and J by 3 bases, with 9 bases between the two germline ends. The CDR3 consists of 12 residues. Germline CDR1 MDHEN, CDR2 SYDVKM. Here the CDR3 reads CASRGVNYEQYF. CDR3 nucleotides: TGTGCCAGCAGGGGCGTAAACTACGAGCAGTACTTC.

This clone was seen a handful of times. The chain combines TRBV2 with TRBJ1-4, with 8 bases matching TRBD1. Germline V lookup: CDR1 SNHLY, CDR2 FYNNEI. This CDR3 comprises 14 residues. Trimming cost V 4 bases and J 7 bases; bases outside gene matches: 5. CDR3 in DNA: TGTGCCAGCAGTGGGACAGGGACCCCTGAAAAACTGTTTTTT. Translated: CASSGTGTPEKLFF.

V gene TRBV9 combines with J gene TRBJ2-7, with D perhaps matching TRBD1 (6 bases). Germline V lookup: CDR1 SGDLS, CDR2 YYNGEE. Deletions cut 0 bases from V and 6 bases from J, with 16 bases between. CDR3 length: 15 residues. For the CDR3, the DNA is TGTGCCAGCAGCGTAGAGGGGGTTTCGTGGGGCGAGCAGTACTTC. It codes for CASSVEGVSWGEQYF.

This chain links TRBV28 with TRBJ2-7; 11 nucleotides agree with TRBD2. The germline V gene has CDR1 MDHEN and CDR2 SYDVKM. Trimming cost V 6 bases and J 3 bases; bases outside gene matches: 1. The CDR3 consists of 13 residues. The CDR3 reads CASRLAGDYEQYF. The CDR3 region has the DNA TGTGCCAGCAGACTAGCGGGAGACTACGAGCAGTACTTC.

V usage is TRBV4-2 and J usage is TRBJ2-7; perhaps TRBD2 as D (5 bases). Trimming left V 3 bases short and J 2 bases short, with 11 bases between. Germline loops: CDR1 LGHNA, CDR2 YNFKEQ. This CDR3 contains 14 residues. The CDR3, as DNA: TGTGCCAGCAGCCAGGAAACTAGAGCCTACGAGCAGTACTTC. Encoded protein: CASSQETRAYEQYF.

In the case of this clone: At the DNA level, this CDR3 is encoded by other sequences in the same sample as well. V usage is TRBV4-3 and J usage is TRBJ1-1, with 7 positions matching TRBD1. From germline, CDR1 is LGHNA and CDR2 YSLEER. Germline trimming cut 3 bases from V and 2 bases from J; bases unmatched to any gene: 3. The CDR3 length is 14 residues. The CDR3: CASSHRQGNTEAFF. CDR3 DNA: TGCGCCAGCAGCCACCGACAGGGAAACACTGAAGCTTTCTTT.

V gene TRBV30 combines with J gene TRBJ2-7, with 13 positions matching TRBD2. This CDR3 is built from 16 residues. Germline lookup yields CDR1 GTSNPN and CDR2 SVGIG (reference sequence). J lost 4 bases, V lost 0 bases, and 6 bases had no gene match. The CDR3 DNA is TGTGCCTGGAGTGTTGCACTAGCGGGGGGGTTTTACGAGCAGTACTTC. It codes for CAWSVALAGGFYEQYF.

In its sample, this clone was seen a few times. This chain links TRBV4-2 with TRBJ2-3; D uncertain. CDR1 is LGHNA, CDR2 YNFKEQ, per germline. CDR3 length: 16 amino acids. Trimming left V 2 bases short and J 4 bases short, with 16 bases between. CDR3 in amino acids: CASSQLPTQSADTQYF. As DNA, the CDR3 is TGTGCCAGCAGCCAACTCCCTACCCAGAGCGCAGATACGCAGTATTTT.

This clone was recorded a few times. The chain combines TRBV7-2 with TRBJ1-3; the D is unclear. Germline V CDR1 and CDR2: SGHTA, FQGNSA. This CDR3 contains 14 residues. V shed 0 bases and J shed 4 bases, with 7 bases lying between them. The CDR3 sequence: CASSLAPVGNTIYF. CDR3 sequence (DNA): TGTGCCAGCAGCTTAGCGCCAGTCGGAAACACCATATATTTT.

This clone was found a few times. The chain carries TRBV7-9 and TRBJ1-1; TRBD1 agrees at 7 bases. V shed 5 bases, J shed 4 bases, and the junction held 10 bases outside the gene matches. The CDR3 consists of 15 residues. CDR1 and CDR2 (germline): SEHNR, FQNEAQ (reference sequence). CDR3 sequence: CASSPLGGAGTEAFF. For the CDR3, the DNA is TGTGCCAGCAGCCCACTAGGGGGCGCGGGCACTGAAGCTTTCTTT.

The rearrangement joins TRBV5-1 to TRBJ2-2; D is possibly TRBD1 (6 bases). This CDR3 is 14 amino acids long. Germline CDR1 SGHRS, CDR2 YFSETQ. The germline V and J ends were trimmed by 3 bases and 1 base, with 7 bases remaining between them. The CDR3 DNA reads TGCGCCAGCAGCTACAGGGAGAACACCGGGGAGCTGTTTTTT. Encoded protein: CASSYRENTGELFF.

The V and J genes are TRBV10-1 and TRBJ1-1, with D perhaps matching TRBD1 (6 bases). Germline V lookup: CDR1 WNHNN, CDR2 SYGVQD (reference sequence). The V and J ends lost 6 bases and 1 base respectively, with 9 bases between them. The CDR3 runs 13 residues. In DNA, the CDR3 is TGCGCCAGCAGGGACAGCCCGAACACTGAAGCTTTCTTT. Protein sequence: CASRDSPNTEAFF.

This chain uses TRBV7-3 with TRBJ2-7; a possible D gene is TRBD2 (7 bases). Germline lookup yields CDR1 SGHTA and CDR2 FQGTGA. With 5 bases removed from V and 1 base from J, the gap between germline ends came to 15 bases. The CDR3 contains 15 residues. The CDR3: CASSPRGAGSYEQYF. The CDR3 region has the DNA TGTGCCAGCAGCCCTCGGGGGGCGGGGTCCTACGAGCAGTACTTC.

The chain combines TRBV13 with TRBJ2-7, with a weak D call TRBD1 (5 bases). Trimming took off 0 bases at V and 6 bases at J, with 12 bases between the two ends. This CDR3 spans 14 amino acids. From germline, CDR1 is PRHDT and CDR2 FYEKMQ (reference sequence). CDR3 DNA sequence: TGTGCCAGCAGCTTAGGTCAGGGTGTGGCCGAGCAGTACTTC. It is translated as CASSLGQGVAEQYF.

This chain connects TRBV5-1 to TRBJ2-3; D gene uncertain. The CDR3 sequence is 15 residues long. Germline V gives CDR1 SGHRS, CDR2 YFSETQ. Trimming left V 0 bases short and J 0 bases short, with 8 bases between. The DNA for the CDR3 is TGCGCCAGCAGCTTGGCAGCGACTAGCACAGATACGCAGTATTTT. Translated: CASSLAATSTDTQYF. Full variable domain (rest looked up from reference TRBV5-1 and TRBJ2-3): KAGVTQTPRYLIKTRGQQVTLSCSPISGHRSVSWYQQTPGQGLQFLFEYFSETQRNKGNFPGRFSGRQFSNSRSEMNVSTLELGDSALYLCASSLAATSTDTQYFGPGTRLTVL.

This clone was seen a handful of times. The chain is built from TRBV7-9 and TRBJ2-5; no clear D. The CDR3 runs to 13 residues. Germline CDR1 and CDR2: SEHNR and FQNEAQ (reference sequence). Trimming removed 1 base from V and 3 bases from J, with 6 bases in between. The CDR3 DNA sequence: TGTGCCAGCAGCTTAGTACAGAAAGAGACCCAGTACTTC. This codes for CASSLVQKETQYF.

This clone showed up just a few times. This chain joins TRBV29-1 and TRBJ2-3; 8 nucleotides align to TRBD2. CDR1 and CDR2 (germline): SQVTM, ANQGSEA. The V gene end was trimmed by 5 bases and the J gene end by 2 bases; junction bases not matched to a gene: 9. This CDR3 contains 15 residues. In nucleotides, the CDR3 is TGCAGCGTTACCGGAATAGCGGGGCCCACAGATACGCAGTATTTT. It codes for CSVTGIAGPTDTQYF.

The chain is built from TRBV28 and TRBJ2-7, with D possibly matching TRBD1 (6 bases). The V and J ends lost 3 bases and 7 bases respectively, with 10 bases between them. This CDR3 contains 12 residues. Germline V lookup: CDR1 MDHEN, CDR2 SYDVKM. CDR3 sequence: CASSFLQGEQYF. The CDR3 DNA reads TGTGCCAGCAGTTTCCTACAGGGTGAGCAGTACTTC.

This chain links TRBV19 with TRBJ1-4, with a weak D call TRBD1 (5 bases). CDR1 and CDR2 from the germline V gene are LNHDA and SQIVND (reference sequence). This CDR3 has 15 amino acids. V was trimmed by 5 bases and J by 1 base, leaving 11 bases between them. The CDR3 here is CASSPQGGTNEKLFF. CDR3 coding DNA: TGTGCCAGTAGTCCCCAGGGAGGAACTAATGAAAAACTGTTTTTT.

This clone was observed a handful of times. This chain uses TRBV30 with TRBJ2-3; the D is unclear. With 2 bases removed from V and 6 bases from J, the gap between germline ends came to 12 bases. In germline, CDR1 is GTSNPN, CDR2 SVGIG (reference sequence). CDR3 length: 13 amino acids. In DNA, the CDR3 is TGTGCCTGGAGTTCCGAACCCGGGGATACGCAGTATTTT. Translating it yields CAWSSEPGDTQYF. Together with reference TRBV30 and TRBJ2-3, the CDR3 gives the full variable domain: SQTIHQWPATLVQPVGSPLSLECTVEGTSNPNLYWYRQAAGRGLQLLFYSVGIGQISSEVPQNLSASRPQDRQFILSSKKLLLSDSGFYLCAWSSEPGDTQYFGPGTRLTVL.

The chain uses TRBV7-2 and TRBJ2-7; D perhaps matches TRBD2 (5 bases). Germline V gene data show CDR1 as SGHTA and CDR2 as FQGNSA. This CDR3 comprises 16 residues. Trimming cost V 0 bases and J 2 bases, with 14 bases left between them. The CDR3 loop is CASSLAGVGLPYEQYF. The CDR3 nucleotides are TGTGCCAGCAGCTTAGCCGGGGTCGGCCTCCCCTACGAGCAGTACTTC.

In its sample, this clone was seen a few times. The chain combines TRBV27 with TRBJ2-7, with a possible D match to TRBD1 (5 bases). Trimming removed 6 bases from V and 4 bases from J, with 13 bases in between. The CDR3 runs 13 residues. In germline, CDR1 is MNHEY, CDR2 SMNVEV (reference sequence). The CDR3 DNA reads as TGTGCCAGCAGCAGGCTAGGGGTTTACGAGCAGTACTTC. As protein: CASSRLGVYEQYF.

This clone was observed a few times. The chain is built from TRBV19 and TRBJ2-2; D might be TRBD1 (5 bases). CDR1 is LNHDA, CDR2 SQIVND, per germline (reference sequence). Between the trimmed V and J ends, which lost 3 bases and 4 bases, there was a span of 9 bases. This CDR3 region has 14 residues. This chain's CDR3 is CASSIQGVTGELFF. CDR3 DNA: TGTGCCAGTAGTATTCAAGGGGTCACCGGGGAGCTGTTTTTT.

Here the CDR3 DNA reads TGTGCCAGCACCTTCTTCCGGGACAGACAAAAAGCTTTCTTT. This gives the protein CASTFFRDRQKAFF. The chain has TRBV28 and TRBJ1-1; 7 bases align to TRBD1. Germline V CDR1 and CDR2: MDHEN, SYDVKM. The CDR3 loop spans 14 amino acids. V shed 7 bases, J shed 9 bases, and the junction held 14 bases outside the gene matches.

The V call is TRBV15, the J call TRBJ2-7; D may be TRBD1 (5 bases). CDR1 is LNHNV, CDR2 YYDKDF, per germline (reference sequence). The CDR3 contains 14 residues. Deletions cut 5 bases from V and 5 bases from J, with 16 bases between. The CDR3 sequence: CATSFRQFIDEQYF. In nucleotides, the CDR3 is TGTGCCACCAGCTTCCGACAGTTTATTGACGAGCAGTACTTC.

The chain combines TRBV28 with TRBJ2-5; no clear D gene. V dropped 4 bases and J dropped 6 bases, with 12 bases sitting between them. From germline, CDR1 is MDHEN and CDR2 SYDVKM. The CDR3 has 13 residues. The CDR3 DNA sequence: TGTGCCAGCAGTTCCCCGCGCCGCCAGACCCAGTACTTC. This translates into CASSSPRRQTQYF.

This clone appeared a few times. The same CDR3 can be traced to other DNA sequences in this sample. The V gene is TRBV9, the J gene TRBJ2-7, with 7 bases identical to TRBD1. The J segment lost 2 bases and the V segment lost 0 bases, leaving 2 bases of the junction unmatched. The germline V gene has CDR1 SGDLS and CDR2 YYNGEE. This CDR3 is built from 14 residues. The CDR3: CASSVGQGTYEQYF. CDR3 nucleotides: TGTGCCAGCAGCGTAGGACAGGGAACCTACGAGCAGTACTTC.